The sequence of this TCR beta chain was determined in a study of shared clonotypes between healthy human individuals. Sequencing used immunoSEQ multiplex PCR; TCRdb keeps in-frame clones, though not all of them. The table shows approximately 2.5 million clones, with under 95% occurring only once. The CDR3 consists of 13 residues. V was cut by 2 bases and J by 3 bases, with 8 bases left in between. Germline CDR1 MDHEN, CDR2 SYDVKM. The chain couples TRBV28 to TRBJ2-7; maybe TRBD2 (5 bases). The receptor was derived from a man aged 18 to 30 in good health. Some clones in this sample may be carry-over from other donors' samples. What was sequenced was naive CD4+ T cells from PBMCs. Subset given: CD45RA+ positively selected. The CDR3 protein is CASSLGRNYEQYF. In DNA, the CDR3 is TGTGCCAGCAGTTTAGGGAGAAACTACGAGCAGTACTTC. The whole variable domain, filled in from reference TRBV28 and TRBJ2-7, reads DVKVTQSSRYLVKRTGEKVFLECVQDMDHENMFWYRQDPGLGLRLIYFSYDVKMKEKGDIPEGYSVSREKKERFSLILESASTNQTSMYLCASSLGRNYEQYFGPGTRLTVT.